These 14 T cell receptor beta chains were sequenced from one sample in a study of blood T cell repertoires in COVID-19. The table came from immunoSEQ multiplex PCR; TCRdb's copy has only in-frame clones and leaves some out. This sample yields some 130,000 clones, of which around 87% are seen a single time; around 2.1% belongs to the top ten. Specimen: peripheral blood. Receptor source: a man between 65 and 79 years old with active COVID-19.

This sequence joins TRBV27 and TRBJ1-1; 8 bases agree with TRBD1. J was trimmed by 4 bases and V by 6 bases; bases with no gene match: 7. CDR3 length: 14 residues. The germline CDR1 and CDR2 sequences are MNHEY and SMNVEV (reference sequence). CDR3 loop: CASRPDREGTEAFF. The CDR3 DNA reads TGTGCCAGCAGACCGGACAGGGAGGGCACTGAAGCTTTCTTT.

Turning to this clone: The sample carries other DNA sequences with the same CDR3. DNA for the CDR3: TGTGCCAGCAGCTTCTCGGGGAACACTGAAGCTTTCTTT. Residues: CASSFSGNTEAFF. The chain combines TRBV7-9 with TRBJ1-1; D is uncertain. The germline V gene encodes CDR1 SEHNR and CDR2 FQNEAQ (reference sequence). The CDR3 is 13 residues long. Trimming left V 3 bases short and J 1 base short, with 6 bases between.

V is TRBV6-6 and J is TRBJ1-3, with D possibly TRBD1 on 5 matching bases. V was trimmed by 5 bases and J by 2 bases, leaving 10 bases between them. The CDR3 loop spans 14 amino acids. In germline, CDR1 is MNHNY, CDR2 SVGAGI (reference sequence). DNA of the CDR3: TGTGCCAGCAGTGGGTCGGGGGCTGGAAACACCATATATTTT. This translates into CASSGSGAGNTIYF.

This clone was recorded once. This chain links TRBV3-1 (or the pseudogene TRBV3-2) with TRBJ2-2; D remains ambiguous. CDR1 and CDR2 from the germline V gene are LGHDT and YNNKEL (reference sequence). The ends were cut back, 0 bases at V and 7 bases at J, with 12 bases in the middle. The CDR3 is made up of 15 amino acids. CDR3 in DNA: TGTGCCAGCAGCCAAGAGGCTAGGATAGGCGGGGAGCTGTTTTTT. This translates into CASSQEARIGGELFF.

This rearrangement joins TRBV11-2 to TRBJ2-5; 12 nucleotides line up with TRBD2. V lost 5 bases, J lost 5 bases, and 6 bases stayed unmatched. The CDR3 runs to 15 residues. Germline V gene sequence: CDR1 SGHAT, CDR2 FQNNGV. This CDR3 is CASSPLTSGRETQYF. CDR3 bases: TGTGCCAGCAGCCCCCTCACTAGCGGGAGGGAGACCCAGTACTTC.

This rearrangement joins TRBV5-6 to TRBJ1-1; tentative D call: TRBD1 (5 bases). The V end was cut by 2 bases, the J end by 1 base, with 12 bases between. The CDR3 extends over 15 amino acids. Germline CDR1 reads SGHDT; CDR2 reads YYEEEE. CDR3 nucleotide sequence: TGTGCCAGCAGCTTCATCGACAGACCGAACACTGAAGCTTTCTTT. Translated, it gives CASSFIDRPNTEAFF.

CDR3 DNA: TGTGCCAGCAGCTTCGAGGGACTAGCGGGGGACAATGAGCAGTTCTTC. Its translation: CASSFEGLAGDNEQFF. The V gene is TRBV7-3, the J gene TRBJ2-1, with 14 bases aligning to TRBD2. Germline CDR1 reads SGHTA; CDR2 reads FQGTGA. The CDR3 consists of 16 residues. With V trimmed by 3 bases and J by 5 bases, 3 bases remained unmatched.

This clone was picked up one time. This chain's CDR3 is CASSVSGDEKLFF. The CDR3 DNA reads TGTGCCAGCAGTGTGTCAGGGGACGAAAAACTGTTTTTT. The genes are TRBV2 and TRBJ1-4, with D possibly being TRBD1 (6 bases). Trimming removed 4 bases at V and 8 bases at J, with 11 bases between. CDR1 and CDR2 from the germline V gene are SNHLY and FYNNEI. The CDR3 runs to 13 residues.

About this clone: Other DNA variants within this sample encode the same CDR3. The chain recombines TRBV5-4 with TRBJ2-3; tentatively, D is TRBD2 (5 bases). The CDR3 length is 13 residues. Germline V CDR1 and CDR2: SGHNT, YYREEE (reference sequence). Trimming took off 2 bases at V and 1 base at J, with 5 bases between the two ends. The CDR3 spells CASSLAGTDTQYF. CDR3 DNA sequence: TGTGCCAGCAGCTTAGCGGGCACAGATACGCAGTATTTT.

Written as DNA, the CDR3 is TGTGCCAGCAGCTTAAAAGAGAGGGAGTACTTC. Amino acid sequence: CASSLKEREYF. The chain has TRBV7-2 and TRBJ2-5, with D possibly being TRBD2 (5 bases). The CDR3 is made up of 11 amino acids. In germline, CDR1 is SGHTA, CDR2 FQGNSA. V dropped 2 bases and J dropped 12 bases, with 10 bases sitting between them. Variable domain in full (rest from reference TRBV7-2 and TRBJ2-5): GAGVSQSPSNKVTEKGKDVELRCDPISGHTALYWYRQSLGQGLEFLIYFQGNSAPDKSGLPSDRFSAERTGGSVSTLTIQRTQQEDSAVYLCASSLKEREYFGPGTRLLVL.

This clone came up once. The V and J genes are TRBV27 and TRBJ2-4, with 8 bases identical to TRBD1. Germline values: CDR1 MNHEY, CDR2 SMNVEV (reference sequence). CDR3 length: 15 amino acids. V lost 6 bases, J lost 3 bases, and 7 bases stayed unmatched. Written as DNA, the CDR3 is TGTGCCAGCAGCAAAAATACAGGGGGCAAAAACATTCAGTACTTC. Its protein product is CASSKNTGGKNIQYF.

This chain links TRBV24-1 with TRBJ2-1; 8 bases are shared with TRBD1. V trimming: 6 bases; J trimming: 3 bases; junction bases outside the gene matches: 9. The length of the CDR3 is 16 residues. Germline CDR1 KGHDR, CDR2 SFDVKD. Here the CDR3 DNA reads TGTGCCACCAGTCCTCGGGGACAGGAGGTCTACAATGAGCAGTTCTTC. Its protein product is CATSPRGQEVYNEQFF.

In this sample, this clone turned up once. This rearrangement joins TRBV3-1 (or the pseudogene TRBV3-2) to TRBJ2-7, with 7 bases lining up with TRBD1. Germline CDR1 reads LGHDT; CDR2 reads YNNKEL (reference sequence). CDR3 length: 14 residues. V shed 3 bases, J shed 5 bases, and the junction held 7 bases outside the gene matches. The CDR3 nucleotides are TGTGCCAGCAGCCAGATAAGACAGGGCCACGAGCAGTACTTC. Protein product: CASSQIRQGHEQYF.

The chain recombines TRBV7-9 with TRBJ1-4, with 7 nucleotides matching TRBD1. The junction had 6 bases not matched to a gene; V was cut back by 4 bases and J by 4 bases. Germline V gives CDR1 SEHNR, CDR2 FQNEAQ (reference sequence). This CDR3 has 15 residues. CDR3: CASSSGQVDNEKLFF. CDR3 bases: TGTGCCAGCAGCTCTGGACAGGTCGATAATGAAAAACTGTTTTTT.